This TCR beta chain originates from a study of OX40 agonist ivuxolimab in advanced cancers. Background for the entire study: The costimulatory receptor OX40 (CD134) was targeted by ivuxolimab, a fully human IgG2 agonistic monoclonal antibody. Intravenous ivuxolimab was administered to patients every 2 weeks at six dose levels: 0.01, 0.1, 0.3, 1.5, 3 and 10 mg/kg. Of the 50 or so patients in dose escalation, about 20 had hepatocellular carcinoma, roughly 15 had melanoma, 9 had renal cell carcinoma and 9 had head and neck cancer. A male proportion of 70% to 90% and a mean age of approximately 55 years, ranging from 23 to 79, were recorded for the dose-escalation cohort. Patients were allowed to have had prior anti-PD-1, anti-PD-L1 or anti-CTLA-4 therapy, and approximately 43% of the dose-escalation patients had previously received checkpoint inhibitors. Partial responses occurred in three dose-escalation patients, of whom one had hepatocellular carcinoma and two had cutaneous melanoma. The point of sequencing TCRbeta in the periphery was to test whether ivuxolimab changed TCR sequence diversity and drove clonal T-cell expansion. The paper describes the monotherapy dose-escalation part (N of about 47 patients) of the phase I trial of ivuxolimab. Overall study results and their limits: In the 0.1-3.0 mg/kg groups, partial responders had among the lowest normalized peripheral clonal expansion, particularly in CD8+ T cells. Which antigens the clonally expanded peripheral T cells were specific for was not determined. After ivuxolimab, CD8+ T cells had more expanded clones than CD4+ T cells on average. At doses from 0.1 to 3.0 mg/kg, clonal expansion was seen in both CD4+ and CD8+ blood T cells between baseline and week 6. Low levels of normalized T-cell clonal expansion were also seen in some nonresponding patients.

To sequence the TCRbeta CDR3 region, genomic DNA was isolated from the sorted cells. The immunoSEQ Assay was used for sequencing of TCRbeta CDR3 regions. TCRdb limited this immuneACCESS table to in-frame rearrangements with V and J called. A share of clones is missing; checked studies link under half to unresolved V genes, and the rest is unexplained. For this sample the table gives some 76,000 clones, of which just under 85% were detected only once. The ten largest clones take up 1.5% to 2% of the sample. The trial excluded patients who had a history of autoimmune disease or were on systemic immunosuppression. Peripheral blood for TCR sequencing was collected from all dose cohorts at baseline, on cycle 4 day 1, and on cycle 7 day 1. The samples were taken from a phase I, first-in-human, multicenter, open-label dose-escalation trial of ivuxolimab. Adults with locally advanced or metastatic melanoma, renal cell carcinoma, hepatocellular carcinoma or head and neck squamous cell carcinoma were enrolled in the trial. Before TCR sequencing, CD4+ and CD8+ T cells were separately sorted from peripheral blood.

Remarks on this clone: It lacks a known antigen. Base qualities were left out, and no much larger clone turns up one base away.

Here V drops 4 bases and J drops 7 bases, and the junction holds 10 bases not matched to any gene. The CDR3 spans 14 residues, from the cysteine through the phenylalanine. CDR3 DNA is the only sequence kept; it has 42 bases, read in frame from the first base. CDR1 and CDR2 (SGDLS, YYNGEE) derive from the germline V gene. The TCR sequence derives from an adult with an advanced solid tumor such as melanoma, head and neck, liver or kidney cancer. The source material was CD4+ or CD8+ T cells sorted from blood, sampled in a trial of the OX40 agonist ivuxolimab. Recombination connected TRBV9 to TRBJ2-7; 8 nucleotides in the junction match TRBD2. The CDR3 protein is CASSQSSGSREQYF. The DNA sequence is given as TGTGCCAGCAGCCAATCTAGCGGGTCTAGGGAGCAGTACTTC.